Each of the 9 T cell receptor beta chains below was sequenced from the same sample in a study of blood T cell repertoires in COVID-19. The table came from immunoSEQ multiplex PCR; TCRdb's copy has only in-frame clones and leaves some out. In the table there are fewer than 250,000 clones, 80% to 90% of which are singletons. The specimen was peripheral blood. The receptors originated from a man aged 45-60 years with COVID-19, enrolled during active disease.

The chain combines TRBV18 with TRBJ2-1, with a weak D call TRBD1 (6 bases). V was trimmed by 4 bases and J by 7 bases, leaving 8 bases between them. The germline CDR1 and CDR2 sequences are KGHSH and LQKENI. This CDR3 region has 12 residues. The CDR3 here is CASSQGENEQFF. CDR3 sequence (DNA): TGTGCCAGCTCACAGGGGGAAAATGAGCAGTTCTTC.

This clone was counted once. The rearrangement uses TRBV7-9 and TRBJ2-7, with 8 bases fitting TRBD1. Unmatched junction bases numbered 6, after V lost 4 bases and J lost 1 base. This CDR3 has 15 amino acids. CDR1 is SEHNR and CDR2 is FQNEAQ in the germline V gene (reference sequence). The CDR3 nucleotides are TGTGCCAGCAGCTCGATAACAGGGGGTTCCTACGAGCAGTACTTC. As protein: CASSSITGGSYEQYF.

V and J are TRBV6-5 and TRBJ2-7, with TRBD2 identical over 13 bases. Germline lookup yields CDR1 MNHEY and CDR2 SVGAGI. V gave up 7 bases and J gave up 6 bases; unmatched junction bases: 9. The CDR3 is 15 residues long. The CDR3 DNA sequence: TGTGCCAGCATTCCCGGGACTAGCGGGATCGGCGAGCAGTACTTC. Translated: CASIPGTSGIGEQYF.

This chain joins TRBV5-1 and TRBJ1-1; possibly TRBD1 for D (5 bases). Trimming cost V 0 bases and J 6 bases, with 12 bases left between them. The CDR3 is 14 amino acids. The germline V gene has CDR1 SGHRS and CDR2 YFSETQ. The CDR3 protein is CASSLVGVGSEAFF. CDR3 nucleotides: TGCGCCAGCAGCTTGGTAGGGGTTGGGTCTGAAGCTTTCTTT.

The genes are TRBV29-1 and TRBJ2-1; tentatively, D is TRBD1 (6 bases). Germline V gene lookup returns CDR1 SQVTM and CDR2 ANQGSEA. The CDR3 is 14 amino acids. Deletions cut 4 bases from V and 3 bases from J, with 13 bases between. The CDR3 nucleotides read TGCAGCGTTGTGGGACACCGTCTCTACAATGAGCAGTTCTTC. This codes for CSVVGHRLYNEQFF.

The chain uses TRBV9 and TRBJ1-1; D remains ambiguous. Germline lookup yields CDR1 SGDLS and CDR2 YYNGEE. Trimming left V 0 bases short and J 2 bases short, with 11 bases between. The CDR3 is 15 residues long. In DNA, the CDR3 is TGTGCCAGCAGCGTAGGGGCGGGCCTAAACACTGAAGCTTTCTTT. This sequence encodes CASSVGAGLNTEAFF.

The chain employs TRBV6-5 and TRBJ1-5, with TRBD1 as a possible D gene (5 bases). Germline values: CDR1 MNHEY, CDR2 SVGAGI. V was trimmed by 7 bases and J by 0 bases, leaving 7 bases between them. This CDR3 comprises 13 residues. The chain's CDR3 is CASIGHSNQPQHF. Written as DNA, the CDR3 is TGTGCCAGCATTGGACATAGCAATCAGCCCCAGCATTTT.

This chain links TRBV4-1 with TRBJ2-3, with D possibly matching TRBD1 (6 bases). With 0 bases removed from V and 0 bases from J, the gap between germline ends came to 16 bases. Germline V lookup: CDR1 MGHRA, CDR2 YSYEKL. The CDR3 has 18 residues. CDR3 sequence (DNA): TGCGCCAGCAGCCAAGACCCCGGGACACCAACTAGCACAGATACGCAGTATTTT. As protein: CASSQDPGTPTSTDTQYF.

The chain couples TRBV30 to TRBJ2-3, with 7 positions matching TRBD2. The CDR3 is 15 residues long. Trimming removed 0 bases from V and 3 bases from J; junction bases left unmatched: 6. Germline lookup yields CDR1 GTSNPN and CDR2 SVGIG (reference sequence). The CDR3 here is CAWSVLVGGTDTQYF. CDR3 nucleotide sequence: TGTGCCTGGAGTGTGCTCGTCGGGGGGACAGATACGCAGTATTTT.